What follows are 19 T cell receptor beta chains derived from one specimen sequenced in a study of cytomegalovirus exposure and HLA in healthy donors. The PCR contained 60 Vbeta and 13 Jbeta primers. The assay was immunoSEQ multiplex PCR, and TCRdb's table has in-frame clones only and misses some. Recorded here are tens of thousands of clones; the top ten clones represent 1.1%. The specimen was PBMCs. The receptor source for this set is a woman aged 25 to 39 in good health and CMV-seronegative.

V gene TRBV6-1 combines with J gene TRBJ2-7, with a weak D call TRBD1 (6 bases). The CDR3 length is 15 residues. V was cut by 1 base and J by 2 bases, with 12 bases left in between. CDR1 and CDR2 from the germline V gene are MNHNS and SASEGT. CDR3 coding DNA: TGTGCCAGCAGTGAAGACGGGACAAGAGCCTACGAGCAGTACTTC. It is translated as CASSEDGTRAYEQYF.

This chain links TRBV6-1 with TRBJ2-7; D is possibly TRBD2 (5 bases). The CDR3 runs to 12 residues. Germline CDR1 is MNHNS and CDR2 is SASEGT. The V gene lost 6 bases and the J gene lost 1 base, with 7 bases spanning the gap. CDR3 bases: TGTGCCAGCAGAACGGGGTCCTACGAGCAGTACTTC. Protein product: CASRTGSYEQYF.

The chain uses TRBV15 and TRBJ1-1; D possibly corresponds to TRBD1 (6 bases). V dropped 1 base and J dropped 8 bases, with 14 bases sitting between them. Germline V gene data show CDR1 as LNHNV and CDR2 as YYDKDF (reference sequence). This CDR3 has 14 residues. This CDR3 is CATSRARPDSEAFF. The CDR3 region has the DNA TGTGCCACCAGCAGAGCAAGGCCGGACAGCGAAGCTTTCTTT.

This rearrangement joins TRBV10-3 to TRBJ1-6; D is unresolved. V lost 6 bases and J 6 bases, leaving 12 bases between the germline ends. The CDR3 runs 14 residues. CDR1 ENHRY and CDR2 SYGVKD come from the germline V gene. CDR3 nucleotides: TGTGCCATCAGCCCACGGAGGGCTAATTCACCCCTCCACTTT. It is translated as CAISPRRANSPLHF.

The CDR3 loop reads CASAGAPNEKLFF. CDR3 nucleotides: TGTGCCTCCGCAGGGGCCCCAAATGAAAAACTGTTTTTT. This rearrangement joins TRBV19 to TRBJ1-4, with a possible D match to TRBD1 (6 bases). Trimming left V 11 bases short and J 5 bases short, with 15 bases between. CDR1 is LNHDA and CDR2 is SQIVND in the germline V gene (reference sequence). The CDR3 runs 13 residues.

J is TRBJ2-5 and V is TRBV6-1; 11 nucleotides align to TRBD1. The CDR3 totals 14 residues. V lost 5 bases and J lost 5; bases outside the gene matches: 4. In germline, CDR1 is MNHNS, CDR2 SASEGT. CDR3 sequence reads: CASSWTGGSETQYF. CDR3 DNA: TGTGCCAGCAGTTGGACAGGGGGCTCGGAGACCCAGTACTTC.

The V gene is TRBV6-1, the J gene TRBJ2-2; perhaps TRBD2 as D (6 bases). CDR3 length: 13 amino acids. Trimming left V 9 bases short and J 7 bases short, with 15 bases between. Germline CDR1 and CDR2: MNHNS and SASEGT. CDR3 loop: CARPWAGNGELFF. The CDR3 DNA reads TGTGCCAGGCCCTGGGCGGGAAACGGGGAGCTGTTTTTT.

As concerns this clone: Other nucleotide sequences in the sample specify the same CDR3. The V call is TRBV18, the J call TRBJ2-7, with TRBD2 matching 7 bases. Germline CDR1 and CDR2: KGHSH and LQKENI. The CDR3 consists of 13 residues. With 3 bases clipped from V and 1 base from J, the junction kept 0 bases outside the gene matches. The CDR3 sequence is CASSPGGSYEQYF. For the CDR3, the DNA is TGTGCCAGCTCACCGGGGGGGTCCTACGAGCAGTACTTC.

The CDR3 sequence: CASELAGSTDTQYF. The CDR3 DNA follows: TGTGCCAGTGAGCTAGCGGGAAGCACAGATACGCAGTATTTT. The genes are TRBV6-1 and TRBJ2-3, with 9 bases fitting TRBD2. This CDR3 has 14 residues. V lost 9 bases, J lost 0 bases, and 4 bases stayed unmatched. The germline V gene has CDR1 MNHNS and CDR2 SASEGT.

The chain combines TRBV6-1 with TRBJ1-5; TRBD1 matches at 10 bases. Germline assignment: CDR1 MNHNS and CDR2 SASEGT. After removal of 3 bases from V and 3 bases from J, the junction contained 5 bases not matched to a gene. This CDR3 has 16 amino acids. DNA of the CDR3: TGTGCCAGCAGTGAGAGAGACAGGGGGCCCAATCAGCCCCAGCATTTT. It codes for CASSERDRGPNQPQHF.

This rearrangement joins TRBV5-5 to TRBJ2-2; D not resolved. The V end was cut by 2 bases, the J end by 4 bases, with 6 bases between. In germline, CDR1 is SGHKS, CDR2 YYEKEE (reference sequence). The CDR3 has 13 residues. This CDR3 reads CASSLILTGELFF. CDR3 sequence (DNA): TGTGCCAGCAGCTTAATACTCACCGGGGAGCTGTTTTTT. The whole variable domain, remainder taken from reference TRBV5-5 and TRBJ2-2, is DAGVTQSPTHLIKTRGQQVTLRCSPISGHKSVSWYQQVLGQGPQFIFQYYEKEERGRGNFPDRFSARQFPNYSSELNVNALLLGDSALYLCASSLILTGELFFGEGSRLTVL.

The V and J genes are TRBV5-1 and TRBJ1-1; 11 positions agree with TRBD1. After removal of 4 bases from V and 4 bases from J, the junction contained 12 bases not matched to a gene. CDR3 length: 17 amino acids. Germline CDR1 is SGHRS and CDR2 is YFSETQ. The CDR3 spells CASSLTGTGGYVTEAFF. CDR3 nucleotide sequence: TGCGCCAGCAGCCTAACCGGGACAGGGGGGTATGTCACTGAAGCTTTCTTT.

This chain connects TRBV27 to TRBJ2-7, with D unclear. V dropped 3 bases and J dropped 3 bases, with 9 bases sitting between them. The CDR3 extends over 13 amino acids. Germline V gene sequence: CDR1 MNHEY, CDR2 SMNVEV (reference sequence). The CDR3 loop is CASSLASNYEQYF. The CDR3 coding sequence is TGTGCCAGCAGTTTGGCCAGTAACTACGAGCAGTACTTC.

The chain carries TRBV6-5 and TRBJ2-2; D gene unclear. V was clipped by 2 bases and J by 4 bases, with 11 bases between them. The CDR3 length is 15 residues. Germline loops: CDR1 MNHEY, CDR2 SVGAGI. The CDR3 sequence: CASSYGPSVTGELFF. CDR3 bases: TGTGCCAGCAGTTACGGGCCTTCGGTCACCGGGGAGCTGTTTTTT.

J is TRBJ2-7 and V is TRBV5-5, with 8 nucleotides matching TRBD1. Germline values: CDR1 SGHKS, CDR2 YYEKEE (reference sequence). The CDR3 extends over 14 amino acids. J lost 2 bases, V lost 4 bases, and 5 bases had no gene match. The CDR3, as DNA: TGTGCCAGCAGCACGTTACAGGGGGCCTACGAGCAGTACTTC. Amino acids: CASSTLQGAYEQYF.

The V and J genes are TRBV15 and TRBJ2-2; tentative D call: TRBD2 (6 bases). Germline CDR1 LNHNV, CDR2 YYDKDF (reference sequence). The CDR3 contains 13 residues. V was pared by 7 bases and J by 2 bases, with 8 bases between. Written as DNA, the CDR3 is TGTGCCACCAACGGGGGAAACACCGGGGAGCTGTTTTTT. It codes for CATNGGNTGELFF.

A remark on this clone: The junction shows a germline mismatch at one end, possibly a read error. This chain links TRBV5-4 with TRBJ1-2; 10 bases are shared with TRBD1. Germline V gene lookup returns CDR1 SGHNT and CDR2 YYREEE (reference sequence). The CDR3 is 13 residues long. The CDR3 bases are TGTGACAGCAGCCCGGGACAGGGGACGGGCTACACCTTC. This codes for CDSSPGQGTGYTF.

This chain joins TRBV10-2 and TRBJ2-2; D might be TRBD1 (6 bases). Deletions cut 3 bases from V and 6 bases from J, with 17 bases between. This CDR3 has 16 amino acids. In germline, CDR1 is WSHSY, CDR2 SAAADI. In DNA form, the CDR3 reads TGCGCCAGCAGTGATCGAACAGGGCGCCACGCCGGGGAGCTGTTTTTT. Amino acid sequence: CASSDRTGRHAGELFF.

The genes are TRBV27 and TRBJ2-7, with a tentative D call TRBD2 (6 bases). The CDR3 has 15 residues. The V gene's germline CDR1 is MNHEY and CDR2 SMNVEV (reference sequence). The V gene lost 0 bases and the J gene lost 4 bases, with 13 bases spanning the gap. The CDR3 nucleotides are TGTGCCAGCAGTTTATCTAGCGGTATCGGGTACGAGCAGTACTTC. Its translation: CASSLSSGIGYEQYF.